This entry describes one T cell receptor (beta chain). Its antigen remains unidentified. The data stem from a study of OX40 agonist ivuxolimab in advanced cancers. Study-wide context: Patients received the agonistic anti-OX40 (CD134) antibody ivuxolimab.

Systemic immunosuppression or autoimmune disease history was grounds to exclude patients. The study's findings and limits: Nonresponders included some who also had low normalized T-cell clonal expansion.

Libraries were prepared by immunoSEQ multiplex PCR; TCRdb keeps only in-frame clonotypes and omits some of them. This sample has 40,000 to 60,000 clones, with approximately 84% found just once. The CDR3 is made up of 12 amino acids. Deletions cut 6 bases from V and 3 bases from J, with 9 bases between. Germline CDR1 SGHAT, CDR2 FQNNGV. The receptor was derived from an adult with an advanced solid tumor such as melanoma, head and neck, liver or kidney cancer. This sample comprised CD4+ or CD8+ T cells sorted from blood, obtained in a trial of the OX40 agonist ivuxolimab. The genes are TRBV11-2 and TRBJ2-7; weak D call: TRBD2 (6 bases). The CDR3 loop is CASRGGGYEQYF. The CDR3 region has the DNA TGTGCCAGCAGGGGGGGTGGCTACGAGCAGTACTTC.